The 29 T cell receptor beta chains reported below all come from one sample, sequenced in a study of blood T cell repertoires in COVID-19. The repertoire was sequenced with immunoSEQ multiplex PCR; TCRdb's copy has only in-frame clones and lacks some. The sample shows about 97,000 clones, about 91% of them seen only once. The sample taken for sequencing was peripheral blood. The source is a man between 50 and 59 years old with acute or convalescent COVID-19.

The chain is built from TRBV9 and TRBJ1-1; D is possibly TRBD1 (6 bases). V lost 3 bases and J lost 11, with 20 bases in between. The CDR3 is 14 amino acids. The germline gives CDR1 SGDLS, CDR2 YYNGEE. The CDR3 sequence is CASSANTPGVGAFF. For the CDR3, the DNA is TGTGCCAGCAGCGCCAACACTCCAGGGGTCGGTGCTTTCTTT.

The chain uses TRBV6-5 and TRBJ1-1; D is possibly TRBD1 (5 bases). Germline CDR1 and CDR2: MNHEY and SVGAGI. The CDR3 runs 13 residues. V was trimmed by 2 bases and J by 4 bases, leaving 8 bases between them. The CDR3, as DNA: TGTGCCAGCAGTTACCCAGGGTCCACTGAAGCTTTCTTT. This translates into CASSYPGSTEAFF.

V and J are TRBV6-5 and TRBJ1-2, with 10 bases fitting TRBD1. The CDR3 runs 13 residues. In germline, CDR1 is MNHEY, CDR2 SVGAGI. With 4 bases clipped from V and 7 bases from J, the junction kept 3 bases outside the gene matches. The CDR3 reads CASSLDRGTGYTF. The CDR3 nucleotides read TGTGCCAGCAGTTTGGACAGGGGGACTGGCTACACCTTC.

The chain carries TRBV19 and TRBJ1-5, with 11 bases aligning to TRBD1. The V gene end was trimmed by 4 bases and the J gene end by 2 bases; junction bases not matched to a gene: 4. The CDR3 runs to 16 residues. The germline CDR1 and CDR2 sequences are LNHDA and SQIVND (reference sequence). As DNA, the CDR3 is TGTGCCAGTAGTACCCGGACAGGGGGCGGCAATCAGCCCCAGCATTTT. Encoded protein: CASSTRTGGGNQPQHF.

This CDR3 reads CASSSVEKLFF. The CDR3 bases are TGTGCCAGCAGTTCCGTTGAAAAACTGTTTTTT. The gene calls are TRBV7-9 and TRBJ1-4, with D hard to call. The CDR3 extends over 11 amino acids. V was cut by 6 bases and J by 7 bases, with 6 bases left in between. Germline CDR1 is SEHNR and CDR2 is FQNEAQ (reference sequence).

The genes are TRBV5-1 and TRBJ2-2; D perhaps matches TRBD1 (5 bases). Germline loops: CDR1 SGHRS, CDR2 YFSETQ. The CDR3 is made up of 17 amino acids. V was shortened by 4 bases and J by 6 bases, with 22 bases between the two germline ends. The CDR3 loop is CASSPRRGPLIPGELFF. As DNA, the CDR3 is TGCGCCAGCAGCCCCAGAAGGGGTCCTCTGATCCCCGGGGAGCTGTTTTTT.

The J gene is TRBJ2-7, the V gene TRBV4-1; 8 nucleotides agree with TRBD1. Looked up from germline, CDR1 is MGHRA and CDR2 is YSYEKL. The CDR3 runs 16 residues. The junction had 9 bases not matched to a gene; V was cut back by 3 bases and J by 2 bases. The CDR3 DNA is TGCGCCAGCAGCCAGATAGGGACAGGAGTTCCCTACGAGCAGTACTTC. Residues: CASSQIGTGVPYEQYF.

This chain joins TRBV6-5 and TRBJ2-5, with D perhaps matching TRBD2 (5 bases). The CDR3 extends over 15 amino acids. The germline CDR1 and CDR2 sequences are MNHEY and SVGAGI. Trimming pared 0 bases from V and 5 bases from J, leaving 13 bases between. CDR3 in DNA: TGTGCCAGCAGTTACTCAGCTCCCGGCGGGGAGACCCAGTACTTC. Its protein is CASSYSAPGGETQYF.

The gene calls are TRBV9 and TRBJ1-1; tentative D call: TRBD1 (6 bases). Per the germline V gene, CDR1 is SGDLS and CDR2 is YYNGEE. V lost 7 bases and J lost 8, with 15 bases in between. The CDR3 spans 12 residues. CDR3 region: CASSSFGQEAFF. The CDR3 DNA is TGTGCCAGCTCTTCTTTCGGACAGGAAGCTTTCTTT.

The CDR3 here is CASSPKGASGESRVGETQYF. CDR3 nucleotide sequence: TGCGCCAGCAGCCCGAAGGGGGCTAGCGGGGAGTCACGGGTCGGAGAGACCCAGTACTTC. The rearrangement links TRBV5-1 to TRBJ2-5; TRBD2 agrees at 9 bases. Germline-derived CDR1 and CDR2 are SGHRS and YFSETQ. The CDR3 runs to 20 residues. With V trimmed by 4 bases and J by 4 bases, 23 bases remained unmatched.

The CDR3 DNA sequence: TGCGCCAGCAGCCCCGGACTAGGTTTAACGGAGACCCAGTACTTC. It translates to CASSPGLGLTETQYF. This rearrangement joins TRBV5-1 to TRBJ2-5; 7 positions match TRBD2. The V and J ends lost 4 bases and 5 bases, in that order; junction bases with no gene match: 11. Germline lookup yields CDR1 SGHRS and CDR2 YFSETQ. The CDR3 spans 15 residues.

This clone was detected a few times. V usage is TRBV23-1 and J usage is TRBJ1-6; TRBD1 matches at 7 bases. TRBV23-1 carries the ORF label, with uncertain function. The CDR3 loop spans 16 amino acids. V lost 2 bases to trimming and J lost 10 bases; unmatched junction nucleotides: 11. The CDR3 sequence is CASSQRIRTGKSPLHF. CDR3 DNA: TGCGCCAGCAGTCAAAGGATCAGGACAGGAAAATCACCCCTCCACTTT.

This chain uses TRBV6-1 with TRBJ2-5; TRBD2 aligns across 8 bases. This CDR3 comprises 14 residues. Germline CDR1 reads MNHNS; CDR2 reads SASEGT. The V segment lost 3 bases and the J segment 4 bases; nucleotides outside the gene matches: 4. The CDR3 reads CASSDKLAVETQYF. Written as DNA, the CDR3 is TGTGCCAGCAGTGATAAACTAGCGGTAGAGACCCAGTACTTC.

This clone is a singleton in its sample. V usage is TRBV30 and J usage is TRBJ1-1; D gene uncertain. The germline V gene has CDR1 GTSNPN and CDR2 SVGIG (reference sequence). V gave up 0 bases and J gave up 8 bases, with 7 bases separating them. This CDR3 has 11 amino acids. The CDR3 loop is CAWSVQSEAFF. The CDR3 DNA follows: TGTGCCTGGAGTGTACAGAGCGAAGCTTTCTTT.

The chain recombines TRBV30 with TRBJ2-2; 9 bases fit TRBD1. Germline V CDR1 and CDR2: GTSNPN, SVGIG (reference sequence). This CDR3 region has 15 residues. J lost 3 bases, V lost 2 bases, and 4 bases had no gene match. Here the CDR3 reads CAWSIRDRDTGELFF. The CDR3 bases are TGTGCCTGGAGTATTAGGGACAGGGACACCGGGGAGCTGTTTTTT.

This clone has a single count. The chain is built from TRBV11-2 and TRBJ2-3, with D perhaps matching TRBD1 (6 bases). V lost 0 bases to trimming and J lost 3 bases, with 10 bases between them. Germline CDR1 reads SGHAT; CDR2 reads FQNNGV. The CDR3 loop spans 15 amino acids. CDR3 protein: CASSLDNRATDTQYF. The DNA for the CDR3 is TGTGCCAGCAGCTTAGATAACAGGGCGACAGATACGCAGTATTTT. The variable domain in full, with the rest retrieved from reference TRBV11-2 and TRBJ2-3, is EAGVAQSPRYKIIEKRQSVAFWCNPISGHATLYWYQQILGQGPKLLIQFQNNGVVDDSQLPKDRFSAERLKGVDSTLKIQPAKLEDSAVYLCASSLDNRATDTQYFGPGTRLTVL.

The V and J genes are TRBV19 and TRBJ1-2; D possibly corresponds to TRBD1 (6 bases). Per the germline V gene, CDR1 is LNHDA and CDR2 is SQIVND (reference sequence). Trimming shortened V by 6 bases and J by 4 bases, and 9 bases separated the two germline ends. The CDR3 contains 12 residues. CDR3 in amino acids: CASSLQGYGYTF. In nucleotides, the CDR3 is TGTGCCAGTAGCCTACAGGGCTATGGCTACACCTTC.

The V call is TRBV4-1, the J call TRBJ2-2; 8 positions agree with TRBD2. The CDR3 consists of 13 residues. The germline CDR1 and CDR2 sequences are MGHRA and YSYEKL. The CDR3 DNA follows: TGCGCGACCACGGTAGCGGGGACCGGGGAGCTGTTTTTT. Protein: CATTVAGTGELFF.

J is TRBJ2-5 and V is TRBV7-9; TRBD2 agrees at 15 bases. V lost 4 bases, J lost 4 bases, and 1 base stayed unmatched. Germline V gives CDR1 SEHNR, CDR2 FQNEAQ (reference sequence). This CDR3 has 15 residues. The CDR3 region is CASSSGLAGGETQYF. DNA for the CDR3: TGTGCCAGCAGCTCGGGACTAGCGGGAGGAGAGACCCAGTACTTC.

The CDR3 protein is CASRVDGGFYTF. For the CDR3, the DNA is TGTGCCAGCAGAGTCGACGGCGGCTTCTACACCTTC. The rearrangement uses TRBV12-3 or TRBV12-4 and TRBJ1-2; D unclear. The CDR3 sequence is 12 residues long. Trimming removed 6 bases from V and 10 bases from J, with 15 bases in between.

This chain joins TRBV9 and TRBJ2-3; perhaps TRBD1 as D (6 bases). V was shortened by 0 bases and J by 13 bases, with 24 bases between the two germline ends. The CDR3 extends over 16 amino acids. CDR1 and CDR2 from the germline V gene are SGDLS and YYNGEE. The CDR3 spells CASSVAWGHPDPFEYF. The CDR3, as DNA: TGTGCCAGCAGCGTAGCTTGGGGGCACCCCGACCCCTTTGAGTATTTT.

CDR3 amino acids: CASSEARRVGYTF. The CDR3 nucleotides are TGTGCCAGCAGTGAAGCGCGGCGGGTTGGCTACACCTTC. The chain has TRBV6-1 and TRBJ1-2, with D uncertain. The CDR3 loop spans 13 amino acids. V gave up 0 bases and J gave up 7 bases, with 9 bases separating them. Per the germline V gene, CDR1 is MNHNS and CDR2 is SASEGT.

This chain uses TRBV12-3 or TRBV12-4 with TRBJ1-1; no clear D gene. The CDR3 totals 13 residues. The ends were cut back, 7 bases at V and 6 bases at J, with 15 bases in the middle. In DNA form, the CDR3 reads TGTGCCAGCACGCCCTCGAGGAGCGCTGAAGCTTTCTTT. Encoded protein: CASTPSRSAEAFF.

The V gene is TRBV3-1 (or the pseudogene TRBV3-2), the J gene TRBJ1-5, with TRBD1 identical over 8 bases. The junction had 6 bases not matched to a gene; V was cut back by 1 base and J by 7 bases. The CDR3 runs 15 residues. Germline V gene lookup returns CDR1 LGHDT and CDR2 YNNKEL (reference sequence). The CDR3 DNA reads as TGTGCCAGCAGCCAAGCCAGGGGGCCAGGACAGCCCCAGCATTTT. The encoded protein is CASSQARGPGQPQHF.

The rearrangement uses TRBV2 and TRBJ2-4; no firm D call. CDR1 is SNHLY, CDR2 FYNNEI, per germline. The CDR3 has 12 residues. Between the trimmed V and J ends, which lost 5 bases and 6 bases, there was a span of 8 bases. The CDR3 is CASSSVRNIQYF. DNA for the CDR3: TGTGCCAGCAGTTCCGTCCGAAACATTCAGTACTTC.

V usage is TRBV12-3 or TRBV12-4 and J usage is TRBJ2-3; D is ambiguous. Trimming removed 7 bases at V and 5 bases at J, with 7 bases between. This CDR3 contains 11 residues. Here the CDR3 DNA reads TGTGCCAGCAACATACGAGATACGCAGTATTTT. It specifies CASNIRDTQYF.

The V call is TRBV7-2, the J call TRBJ2-2; D remains unclear. The ends were cut back, 5 bases at V and 2 bases at J, with 15 bases in the middle. This CDR3 contains 16 residues. Germline V gives CDR1 SGHTA, CDR2 FQGNSA. This chain's CDR3 is CASSHGLRGNTGELFF. DNA of the CDR3: TGTGCCAGCAGCCATGGCTTGAGAGGTAACACCGGGGAGCTGTTTTTT.

The rearrangement joins TRBV11-3 to TRBJ1-2, with D perhaps matching TRBD1 (5 bases). Germline loops: CDR1 SGHNT, CDR2 YENEEA. This CDR3 is 14 amino acids long. V lost 5 bases and J 8 bases, leaving 18 bases between the germline ends. The chain's CDR3 is CASSLLAGPDGYTF. DNA for the CDR3: TGTGCCAGCAGCCTTCTGGCAGGGCCCGACGGCTACACCTTC.

Only one count was recorded for this clone. The rearrangement joins TRBV5-1 to TRBJ2-5; 15 bases are a match to TRBD2. V shed 3 bases, J shed 3 bases, and the junction held 12 bases outside the gene matches. Germline assignment: CDR1 SGHRS and CDR2 YFSETQ. The CDR3 length is 19 residues. CDR3 in DNA: TGCGCCAGCAGCTGGCGGACTAGCGGGGGGGCCACCACAAAAGAGACCCAGTACTTC. Protein product: CASSWRTSGGATTKETQYF.